This is a list of T cell receptor beta chains from one sample in a study of blood T cells in healthy people across ages. One entry per CDR3 protein, called by TCRdb with MiXCR from the 5' RACE reads. The sample records roughly 1,100,000 distinct CDR3 sequences, 20% to 25% being singletons. These same data were also listed under a study on T cells of mothers and their children.

The sequenced sample was blood. Receptor source: a girl aged 2 to 10 in good health. The CDR3 runs from the conserved cysteine through the conserved F or W. The order of the fields is V gene, clone size, D gene, J gene, CDR3 protein, CDR3 DNA. D genes are given only for firm matches. The size of a clone is reported for some rows only, either as once, few or many, or as a class for expanded clones.

TRBV28	few	TRBD2	TRBJ2-1	CASSENSGRRHEQFF	TGTGCCAGCAGTGAAAATAGCGGGAGAAGGCATGAGCAGTTCTTC
TRBV6-5	few	TRBD1	TRBJ2-5	CASSSGGWRETQYF	TGTGCCAGCAGTTCAGGGGGCTGGAGGGAGACCCAGTACTTC
TRBV4-3	few	TRBD2	TRBJ2-5	CASSQAVGLAGQETQYF	TGCGCCAGCAGCCAAGCAGTAGGACTAGCGGGGCAAGAGACCCAGTACTTC
TRBV20-1	-	-	TRBJ2-7	CSAPGELYEQYF	TGCAGTGCTCCAGGGGAACTCTACGAGCAGTACTTC
TRBV6-5	few	TRBD1	TRBJ1-4	CASSYSNRGLEKLFF	TGTGCCAGCAGTTATTCGAACAGGGGGCTTGAAAAACTGTTTTTT
TRBV12-3/TRBV12-4	-	-	TRBJ2-7	CASSLSARAFYEQYF	TGTGCCAGCAGTTTAAGTGCTAGGGCTTTCTACGAGCAGTACTTC
TRBV28	few	-	TRBJ1-5	CASSLPGHQPQHF	TGTGCCAGCAGTTTGCCGGGTCATCAGCCCCAGCATTTT
TRBV12-3/TRBV12-4	few	-	TRBJ2-5	CASRHTLNRETQYF	TGTGCCAGCAGGCACACCCTCAATCGGGAGACCCAGTACTTC
TRBV6-1	few	-	TRBJ2-7	CASSAGWLYEQYF	TGTGCCAGCAGCGCCGGGTGGCTCTACGAGCAGTACTTC
TRBV3-1	-	-	TRBJ1-2	CASSQGVADSTF	TGTGCCAGCAGCCAAGGGGTGGCCGACTCCACCTTC
TRBV28	few	-	TRBJ2-7	CATTTFSSYEQYF	TGTGCCACCACGACATTCTCTTCCTACGAGCAGTACTTC
TRBV12-3/TRBV12-4	many	-	TRBJ2-7	CASRVVGGRDEQYF	TGTGCCAGCAGAGTGGTCGGAGGGCGAGACGAGCAGTACTTC
TRBV29-1	-	-	TRBJ1-2	CSVEDPLYGYTF	TGCAGCGTTGAGGACCCTCTCTATGGCTACACCTTC
TRBV29-1	-	TRBD1	TRBJ2-7	CSVRQGTGDYEQYF	TGCAGCGTTAGACAGGGTACTGGGGACTACGAGCAGTACTTC
TRBV7-3	few	TRBD2	TRBJ2-5	CASSLGLAGGEETQYF	TGTGCCAGCAGCTTAGGGCTAGCGGGAGGAGAGGAGACCCAGTACTTC
TRBV4-3	-	-	TRBJ1-2	CAGSRIRDGFTPGYTF	TGCGCCGGCAGCCGTATTAGGGACGGATTTACTCCTGGCTACACCTTC
TRBV9	-	-	TRBJ2-3	CASSPNLNEDTQYF	TGTGCCAGCAGCCCCAACTTGAACGAGGATACGCAGTATTTT